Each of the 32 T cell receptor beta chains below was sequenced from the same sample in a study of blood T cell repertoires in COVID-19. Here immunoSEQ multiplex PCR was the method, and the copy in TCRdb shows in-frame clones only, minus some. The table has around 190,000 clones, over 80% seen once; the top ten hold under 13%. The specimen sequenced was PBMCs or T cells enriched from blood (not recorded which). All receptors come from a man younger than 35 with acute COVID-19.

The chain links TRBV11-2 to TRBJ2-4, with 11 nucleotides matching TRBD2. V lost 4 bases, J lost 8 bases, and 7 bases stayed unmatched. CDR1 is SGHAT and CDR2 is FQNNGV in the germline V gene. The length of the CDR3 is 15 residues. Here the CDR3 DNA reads TGTGCCAGCAGCTCACTAGCGGGGGAGGGGGACATTCAGTACTTC. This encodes CASSSLAGEGDIQYF. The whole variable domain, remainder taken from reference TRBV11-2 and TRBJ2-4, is EAGVAQSPRYKIIEKRQSVAFWCNPISGHATLYWYQQILGQGPKLLIQFQNNGVVDDSQLPKDRFSAERLKGVDSTLKIQPAKLEDSAVYLCASSSLAGEGDIQYFGAGTRLSVL.

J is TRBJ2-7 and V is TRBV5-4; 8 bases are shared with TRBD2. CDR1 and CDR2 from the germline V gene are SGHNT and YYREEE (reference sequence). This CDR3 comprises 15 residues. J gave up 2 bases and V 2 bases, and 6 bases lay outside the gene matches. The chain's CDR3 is CASSFLAGGAYEQYF. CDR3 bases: TGTGCCAGCAGCTTCCTAGCGGGCGGGGCCTACGAGCAGTACTTC.

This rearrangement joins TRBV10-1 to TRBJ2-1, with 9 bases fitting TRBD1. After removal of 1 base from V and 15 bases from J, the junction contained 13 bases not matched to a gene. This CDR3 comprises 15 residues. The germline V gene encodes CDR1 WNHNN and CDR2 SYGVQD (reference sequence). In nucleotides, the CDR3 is TGCGCCAGCAGTGAGTATTCTGGGGCGGGACAGGGCCGGTTCTTC. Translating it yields CASSEYSGAGQGRFF.

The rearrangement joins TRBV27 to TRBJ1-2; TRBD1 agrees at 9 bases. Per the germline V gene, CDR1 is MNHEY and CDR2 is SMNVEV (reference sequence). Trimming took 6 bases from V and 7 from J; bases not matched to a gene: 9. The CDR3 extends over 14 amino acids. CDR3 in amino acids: CASSPRTGDSGYTF. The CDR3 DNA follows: TGTGCCAGCAGCCCTCGGACAGGGGACTCTGGCTACACCTTC.

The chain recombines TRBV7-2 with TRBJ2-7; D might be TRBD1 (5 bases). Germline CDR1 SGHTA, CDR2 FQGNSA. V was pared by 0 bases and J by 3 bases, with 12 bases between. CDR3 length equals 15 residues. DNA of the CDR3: TGTGCCAGCAGCTTAGCCGGCGACAGTTTCTACGAGCAGTACTTC. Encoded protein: CASSLAGDSFYEQYF.

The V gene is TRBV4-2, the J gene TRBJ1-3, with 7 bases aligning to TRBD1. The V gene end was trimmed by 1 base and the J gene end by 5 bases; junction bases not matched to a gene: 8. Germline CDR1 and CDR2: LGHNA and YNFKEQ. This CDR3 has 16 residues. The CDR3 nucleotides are TGTGCCAGCAGCCAAGCCCCGGGACAGCTGAGAAACACCATATATTTT. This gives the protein CASSQAPGQLRNTIYF.

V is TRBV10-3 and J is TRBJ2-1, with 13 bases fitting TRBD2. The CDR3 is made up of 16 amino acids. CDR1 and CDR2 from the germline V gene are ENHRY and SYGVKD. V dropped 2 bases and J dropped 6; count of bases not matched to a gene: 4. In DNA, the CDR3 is TGTGCCATCAGTGAGCGCGGGACTAGCGGGACCAATGAGCAGTTCTTC. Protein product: CAISERGTSGTNEQFF.

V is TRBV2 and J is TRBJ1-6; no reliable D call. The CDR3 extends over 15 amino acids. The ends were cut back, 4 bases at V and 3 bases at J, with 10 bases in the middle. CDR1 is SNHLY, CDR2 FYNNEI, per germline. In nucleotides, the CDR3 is TGTGCCAGCAGTGGACTCCCGGGCTATAATTCACCCCTCCACTTT. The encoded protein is CASSGLPGYNSPLHF. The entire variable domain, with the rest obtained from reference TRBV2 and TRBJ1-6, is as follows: EPEVTQTPSHQVTQMGQEVILRCVPISNHLYFYWYRQILGQKVEFLVSFYNNEISEKSEIFDDQFSVERPDGSNFTLKIRSTKLEDSAMYFCASSGLPGYNSPLHFGNGTRLTVT.

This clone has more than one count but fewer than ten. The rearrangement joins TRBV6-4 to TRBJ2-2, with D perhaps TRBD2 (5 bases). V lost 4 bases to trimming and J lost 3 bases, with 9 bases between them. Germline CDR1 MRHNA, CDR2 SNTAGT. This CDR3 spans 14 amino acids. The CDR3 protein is CASSAVGDTGELFF. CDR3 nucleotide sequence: TGTGCCAGCAGTGCGGTGGGAGACACCGGGGAGCTGTTTTTT.

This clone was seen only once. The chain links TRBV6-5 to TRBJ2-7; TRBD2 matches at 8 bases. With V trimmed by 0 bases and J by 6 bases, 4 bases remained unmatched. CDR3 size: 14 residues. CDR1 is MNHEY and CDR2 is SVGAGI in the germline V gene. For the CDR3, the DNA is TGTGCCAGCAGTTACTCTCCGCGGGGGGCCGAGCAGTACTTC. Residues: CASSYSPRGAEQYF.

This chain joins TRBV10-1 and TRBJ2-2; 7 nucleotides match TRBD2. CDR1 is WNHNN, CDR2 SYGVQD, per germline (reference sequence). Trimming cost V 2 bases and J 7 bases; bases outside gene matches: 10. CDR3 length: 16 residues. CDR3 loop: CASSEKAGRGNGELFF. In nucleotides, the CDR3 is TGCGCCAGCAGTGAGAAAGCGGGAAGGGGAAACGGGGAGCTGTTTTTT.

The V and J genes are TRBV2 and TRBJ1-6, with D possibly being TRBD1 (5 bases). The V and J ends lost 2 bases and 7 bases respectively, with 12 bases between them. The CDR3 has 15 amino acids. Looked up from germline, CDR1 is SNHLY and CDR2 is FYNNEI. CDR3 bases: TGTGCCAGCAGTGAATCCCAGGGTAGGAATTCACCCCTCCACTTT. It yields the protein CASSESQGRNSPLHF.

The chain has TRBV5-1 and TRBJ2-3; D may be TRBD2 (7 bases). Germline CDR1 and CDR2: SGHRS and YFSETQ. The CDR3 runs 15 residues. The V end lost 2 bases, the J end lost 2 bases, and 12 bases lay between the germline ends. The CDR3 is CASSLQGGATDTQYF. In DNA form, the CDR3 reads TGCGCCAGCAGCTTACAGGGAGGGGCCACAGATACGCAGTATTTT.

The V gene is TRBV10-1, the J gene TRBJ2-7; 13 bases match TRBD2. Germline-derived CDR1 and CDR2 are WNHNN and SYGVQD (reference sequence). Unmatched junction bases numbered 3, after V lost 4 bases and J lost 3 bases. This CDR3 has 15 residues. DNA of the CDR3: TGCGCCAGCAGTGGCGGGACTAGCGGGATCTACGAGCAGTACTTC. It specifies CASSGGTSGIYEQYF.

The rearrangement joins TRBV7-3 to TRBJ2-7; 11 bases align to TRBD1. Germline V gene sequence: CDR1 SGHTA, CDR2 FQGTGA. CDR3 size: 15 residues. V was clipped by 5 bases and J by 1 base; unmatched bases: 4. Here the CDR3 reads CASSAGTGGSYEQYF. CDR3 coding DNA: TGTGCCAGCAGCGCAGGGACAGGGGGTTCCTACGAGCAGTACTTC.

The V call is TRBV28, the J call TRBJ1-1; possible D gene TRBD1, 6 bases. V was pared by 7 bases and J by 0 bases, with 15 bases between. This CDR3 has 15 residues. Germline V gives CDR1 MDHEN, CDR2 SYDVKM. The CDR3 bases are TGTGCCAGCATCACAGGGTCGGCATTGAACACTGAAGCTTTCTTT. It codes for CASITGSALNTEAFF.

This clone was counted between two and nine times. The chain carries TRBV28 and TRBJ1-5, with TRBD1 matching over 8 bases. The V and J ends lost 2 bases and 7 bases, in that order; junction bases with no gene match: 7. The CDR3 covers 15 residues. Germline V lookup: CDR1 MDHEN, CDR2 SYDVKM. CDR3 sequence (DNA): TGTGCCAGCAGTTTAGGGTCAGGGGGCACCCAGCCCCAGCATTTT. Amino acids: CASSLGSGGTQPQHF.

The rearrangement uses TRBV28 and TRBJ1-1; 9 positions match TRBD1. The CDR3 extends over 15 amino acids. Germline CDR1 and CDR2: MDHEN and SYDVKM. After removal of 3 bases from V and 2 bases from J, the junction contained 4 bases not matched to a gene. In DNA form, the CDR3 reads TGTGCCAGCAGTTTTAGGGGACAGGGCAACACTGAAGCTTTCTTT. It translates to CASSFRGQGNTEAFF. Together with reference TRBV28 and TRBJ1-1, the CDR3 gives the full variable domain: DVKVTQSSRYLVKRTGEKVFLECVQDMDHENMFWYRQDPGLGLRLIYFSYDVKMKEKGDIPEGYSVSREKKERFSLILESASTNQTSMYLCASSFRGQGNTEAFFGQGTRLTVV.

The CDR3 protein is CASSSTSADQPQHF. DNA for the CDR3: TGTGCCAGCAGCTCCACTTCCGCTGATCAGCCCCAGCATTTT. V gene TRBV7-2 combines with J gene TRBJ1-5; unclear D gene. Trimming took 4 bases from V and 5 from J, leaving 12 bases between them. Per germline, CDR1 SGHTA and CDR2 FQGNSA. The CDR3 runs to 14 residues.

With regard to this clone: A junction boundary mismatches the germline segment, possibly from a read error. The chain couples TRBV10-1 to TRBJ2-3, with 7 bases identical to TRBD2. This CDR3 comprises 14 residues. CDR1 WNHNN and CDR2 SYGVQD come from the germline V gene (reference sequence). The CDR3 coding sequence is TGCGCCTGCAGCGGGACTGGAAGGGGAGATACGCAGTATTTT. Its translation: CACSGTGRGDTQYF.

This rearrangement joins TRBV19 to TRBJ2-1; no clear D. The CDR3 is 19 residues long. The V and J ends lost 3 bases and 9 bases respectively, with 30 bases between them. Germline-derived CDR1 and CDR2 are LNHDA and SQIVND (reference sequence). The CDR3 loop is CASSILGVRIITGVGEQFF. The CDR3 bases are TGTGCCAGTAGTATTTTGGGTGTACGAATTATAACTGGAGTGGGTGAGCAGTTCTTC.

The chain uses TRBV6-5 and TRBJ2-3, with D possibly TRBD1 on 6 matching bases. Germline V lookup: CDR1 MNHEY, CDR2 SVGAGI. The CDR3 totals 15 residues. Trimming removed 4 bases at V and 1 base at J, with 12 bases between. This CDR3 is CASSSRKGGTDTQYF. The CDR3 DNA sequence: TGTGCCAGCAGTTCCCGGAAGGGGGGCACAGATACGCAGTATTTT.

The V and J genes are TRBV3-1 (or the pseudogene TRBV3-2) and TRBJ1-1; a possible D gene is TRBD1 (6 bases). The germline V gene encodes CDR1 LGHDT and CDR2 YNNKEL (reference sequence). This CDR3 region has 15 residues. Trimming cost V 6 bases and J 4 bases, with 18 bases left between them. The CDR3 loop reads CASRAEGGIGTEAFF. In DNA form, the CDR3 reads TGTGCCAGCAGAGCTGAGGGGGGGATTGGCACTGAAGCTTTCTTT.

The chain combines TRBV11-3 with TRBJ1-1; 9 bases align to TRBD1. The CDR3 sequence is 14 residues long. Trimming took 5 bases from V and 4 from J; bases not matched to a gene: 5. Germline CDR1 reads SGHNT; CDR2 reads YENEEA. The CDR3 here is CASSTGQGSTEAFF. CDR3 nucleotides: TGTGCCAGCAGCACAGGACAGGGGAGCACTGAAGCTTTCTTT.

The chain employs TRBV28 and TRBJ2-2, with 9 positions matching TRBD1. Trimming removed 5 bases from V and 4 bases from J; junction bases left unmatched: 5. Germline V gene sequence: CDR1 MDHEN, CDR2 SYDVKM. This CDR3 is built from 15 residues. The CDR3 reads CASSPGQGLTGELFF. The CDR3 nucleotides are TGTGCCAGCAGTCCGGGACAGGGACTCACCGGGGAGCTGTTTTTT.

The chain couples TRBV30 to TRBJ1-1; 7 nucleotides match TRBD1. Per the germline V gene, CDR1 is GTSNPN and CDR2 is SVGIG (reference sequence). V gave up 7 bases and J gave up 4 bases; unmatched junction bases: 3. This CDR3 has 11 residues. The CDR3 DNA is TGTGCCTTCGACAGGGCCACTGAAGCTTTCTTT. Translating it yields CAFDRATEAFF.

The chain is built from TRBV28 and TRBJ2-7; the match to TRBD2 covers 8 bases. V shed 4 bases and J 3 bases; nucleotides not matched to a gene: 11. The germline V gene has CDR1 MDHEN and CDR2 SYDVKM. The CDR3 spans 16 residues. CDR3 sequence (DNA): TGTGCCAGCAGTTCCCGGTGGACTAGCACCTTCTACGAGCAGTACTTC. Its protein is CASSSRWTSTFYEQYF. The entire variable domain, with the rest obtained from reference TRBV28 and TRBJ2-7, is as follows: DVKVTQSSRYLVKRTGEKVFLECVQDMDHENMFWYRQDPGLGLRLIYFSYDVKMKEKGDIPEGYSVSREKKERFSLILESASTNQTSMYLCASSSRWTSTFYEQYFGPGTRLTVT.

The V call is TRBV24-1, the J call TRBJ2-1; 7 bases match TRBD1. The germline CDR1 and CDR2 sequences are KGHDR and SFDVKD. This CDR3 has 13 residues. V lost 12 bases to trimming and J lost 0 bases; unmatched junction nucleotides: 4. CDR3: CAAGGFSYNEQFF. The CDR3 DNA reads TGTGCCGCAGGGGGTTTCTCCTACAATGAGCAGTTCTTC.

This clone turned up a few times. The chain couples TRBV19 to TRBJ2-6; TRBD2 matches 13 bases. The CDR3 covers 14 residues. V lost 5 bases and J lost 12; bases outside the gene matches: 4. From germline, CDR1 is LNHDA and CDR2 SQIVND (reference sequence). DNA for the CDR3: TGTGCCAGTAGTCTACTAGCGGGAGGGCTCGTCCTGACTTTC. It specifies CASSLLAGGLVLTF.

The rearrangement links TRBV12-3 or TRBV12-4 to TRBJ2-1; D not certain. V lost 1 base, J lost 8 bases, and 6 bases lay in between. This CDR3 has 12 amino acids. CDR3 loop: CASSLGGHEQFF. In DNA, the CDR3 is TGTGCCAGCAGTTTAGGTGGCCATGAGCAGTTCTTC.

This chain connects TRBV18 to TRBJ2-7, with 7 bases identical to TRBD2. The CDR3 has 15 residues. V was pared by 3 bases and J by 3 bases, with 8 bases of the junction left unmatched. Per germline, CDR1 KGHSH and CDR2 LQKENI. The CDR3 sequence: CASSPRTSENYEQYF. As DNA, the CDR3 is TGTGCCAGCTCACCGCGAACTAGCGAGAACTACGAGCAGTACTTC. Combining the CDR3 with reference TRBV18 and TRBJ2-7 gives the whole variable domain NAGVMQNPRHLVRRRGQEARLRCSPMKGHSHVYWYRQLPEEGLKFMVYLQKENIIDESGMPKERFSAEFPKEGPSILRIQQVVRGDSAAYFCASSPRTSENYEQYFGPGTRLTVT.

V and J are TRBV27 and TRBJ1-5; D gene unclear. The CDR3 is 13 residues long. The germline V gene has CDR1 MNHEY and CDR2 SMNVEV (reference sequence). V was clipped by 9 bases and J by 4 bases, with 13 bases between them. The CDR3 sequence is CASGWTQNQPQHF. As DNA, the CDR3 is TGTGCCAGTGGGTGGACTCAGAATCAGCCCCAGCATTTT.